This passage covers 13 T cell receptor beta chains from one sample sequenced in a study of regulatory T cells in long-lasting Graves disease (dated by TCRdb to the early 2020s). The time point label of this sample denotes: persistent/refractory GD, antithyroid drugs over 5 years with positive TRAb. For both TCR sequencing and RNA sequencing, RNA was extracted from PBMCs in TRIzol. Libraries were constructed by multiplex PCR. TCRdb shows the sequencer as Illumina HiSeq 4000. To build TCR beta libraries, CDR3 regions were amplified by Arm-PCR using iRepertoire HTBI primers. TCRdb trimmed the raw reads at Q25, called clones with MiXCR and kept productive beta chains. A single entry per CDR3 protein holds the most common genes and DNA from its merged rows. The sample data list hundreds of thousands of distinct CDR3 sequences, and 30% of these were observed just once. 40% to 50% of the sample goes to the ten largest clones.

The sample in question was peripheral blood mononuclear cells (PBMCs), obtained when the disease was refractory, from a patient treated with antithyroid drugs. The receptors were gathered from a female donor with Graves disease.

This clonotype occurred many times. The rearrangement joins TRBV6-1 to TRBJ1-6; the D is unclear. This CDR3 is 13 amino acids long. From germline, CDR1 is MNHNS and CDR2 SASEGT. V was trimmed by 7 bases and J by 5 bases, leaving 9 bases between them. In nucleotides, the CDR3 is TGTGCCAGCAAGCAGGTCAATAATTCACCCCTCCACTTT. Protein: CASKQVNNSPLHF.

The genes are TRBV2 and TRBJ1-4, with D possibly matching TRBD1 (5 bases). V gave up 3 bases and J gave up 8 bases, with 10 bases separating them. CDR3 length: 13 amino acids. Germline CDR1 reads SNHLY; CDR2 reads FYNNEI. CDR3 region: CASSEGQEEKLFF. CDR3 DNA: TGTGCCAGCAGTGAGGGGCAGGAGGAAAAACTGTTTTTT.

This clonotype was observed at least ten times. V gene TRBV6-1 combines with J gene TRBJ1-5; TRBD1 aligns across 7 bases. There are 17 residues in the CDR3. J gave up 4 bases and V 2 bases, and 11 bases lay outside the gene matches. The V gene's germline CDR1 is MNHNS and CDR2 SASEGT. The CDR3 reads CASSEPARTGRNQPQHF. The DNA for the CDR3 is TGTGCCAGCAGTGAACCAGCTCGGACAGGAAGGAATCAGCCCCAGCATTTT.

This chain uses TRBV20-1 with TRBJ2-1, with 7 bases lining up with TRBD1. J was trimmed by 5 bases and V by 5 bases; bases with no gene match: 6. Germline CDR1 and CDR2: DFQATT and SNEGSKA (reference sequence). The CDR3 length is 13 residues. CDR3 amino acids: CSARTGRNNEQFF. In nucleotides, the CDR3 is TGCAGTGCTCGGACAGGCCGTAACAATGAGCAGTTCTTC.

This clonotype was detected a few times. The chain links TRBV2 to TRBJ1-3; no reliable D call. The CDR3 runs to 12 residues. Trimming shortened V by 10 bases and J by 1 base, and 8 bases separated the two germline ends. From germline, CDR1 is SNHLY and CDR2 FYNNEI. The CDR3 DNA reads TGTGCCATACGAGATTCTGGAAACACCATATATTTT. This codes for CAIRDSGNTIYF.

This clonotype occurred many times. The rearrangement links TRBV20-1 to TRBJ1-1; the D is unclear. The CDR3 length is 14 residues. Trimming shortened V by 5 bases and J by 0 bases, and 13 bases separated the two germline ends. Per germline, CDR1 DFQATT and CDR2 SNEGSKA (reference sequence). The CDR3: CSAPHGNMNTEAFF. The CDR3 DNA follows: TGCAGTGCTCCCCACGGCAACATGAACACTGAAGCTTTCTTT.

This clonotype appeared many times. This rearrangement joins TRBV12-3 or TRBV12-4 to TRBJ1-1; no firm D call. This CDR3 is 12 amino acids long. V was trimmed by 5 bases and J by 3 bases, leaving 7 bases between them. This CDR3 reads CASSLPHTEAFF. In DNA, the CDR3 is TGTGCCAGCAGTCTTCCCCACACTGAAGCTTTCTTT.

This clonotype came up a few times. The J gene is TRBJ2-7, the V gene TRBV6-1; 11 bases are shared with TRBD1. CDR3 size: 14 residues. Germline assignment: CDR1 MNHNS and CDR2 SASEGT. V lost 5 bases, J lost 6 bases, and 6 bases stayed unmatched. CDR3 bases: TGTGCCAGCAGTCTACGGACAGGGGGCGGCGAGCAGTACTTC. Protein sequence: CASSLRTGGGEQYF.

This clonotype was observed a few times. The genes are TRBV6-5 and TRBJ1-6; TRBD1 matches 8 bases. Trimming at V came to 2 bases and at J to 7 bases, leaving 7 bases not matched to a gene. The CDR3 length is 16 residues. Germline V gives CDR1 MNHEY, CDR2 SVGAGI. CDR3 protein: CASSYTNRGLNSPLHF. As DNA, the CDR3 is TGTGCCAGCAGTTACACAAACAGGGGGTTAAATTCACCCCTCCACTTT.

To note about this clonotype: This may arise from a read error, as a much more abundant clone is one base away. The genes are TRBV28 and TRBJ1-6, with 8 bases lining up with TRBD1. There are 14 residues in the CDR3. Germline values: CDR1 MDHEN, CDR2 SYDVKM. J gave up 9 bases and V 2 bases, and 3 bases lay outside the gene matches. DNA for the CDR3: TGTGCCAGCAGTTTAGGACAGGGAGCTTCACCCCTCCACTTT. Translated: CASSLGQGASPLHF.

In this sample, this clonotype turned up once. This chain links TRBV27 with TRBJ1-2; no reliable D call. This CDR3 is 15 amino acids long. Trimming left V 0 bases short and J 3 bases short, with 11 bases between. CDR1 is MNHEY and CDR2 is SMNVEV in the germline V gene (reference sequence). CDR3 region: CASSLSNGKDYGYTF. The CDR3 region has the DNA TGTGCCAGCAGTTTATCTAACGGCAAAGACTATGGCTACACCTTC.

This clonotype was observed a handful of times. CDR3 sequence: CASSSGLGSNQPQHF. CDR3 nucleotide sequence: TGTGCCAGCAGTTCCGGACTGGGAAGCAATCAGCCCCAGCATTTT. The chain couples TRBV6-5 to TRBJ1-5; D unresolved. This CDR3 is built from 15 residues. Germline V lookup: CDR1 MNHEY, CDR2 SVGAGI. Trimming removed 4 bases from V and 1 base from J, with 11 bases in between.

Turning to this clonotype: One end of the junction varies from germline; a read error may be responsible. The rearrangement uses TRBV7-7 and TRBJ2-5, with TRBD1 identical over 12 bases. This CDR3 has 17 amino acids. From germline, CDR1 is SSHAT and CDR2 FNYEAQ (reference sequence). Here the CDR3 reads CASSLSRDRGLQETQYF. The CDR3 coding sequence is TGTGCTAGCAGCTTGTCCCGGGACAGGGGGCTTCAAGAGACCCAGTACTTC.